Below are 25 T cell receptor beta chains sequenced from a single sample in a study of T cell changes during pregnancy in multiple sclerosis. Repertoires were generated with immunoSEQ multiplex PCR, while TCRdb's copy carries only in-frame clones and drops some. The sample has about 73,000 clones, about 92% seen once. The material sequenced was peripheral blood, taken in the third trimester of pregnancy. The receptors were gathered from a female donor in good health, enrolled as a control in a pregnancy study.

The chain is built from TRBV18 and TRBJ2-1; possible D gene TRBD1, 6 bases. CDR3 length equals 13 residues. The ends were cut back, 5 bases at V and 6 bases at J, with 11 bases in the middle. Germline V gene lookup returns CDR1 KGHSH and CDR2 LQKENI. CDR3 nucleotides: TGTGCCAGCTCAAAAGGGACACGCAATGAGCAGTTCTTC. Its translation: CASSKGTRNEQFF.

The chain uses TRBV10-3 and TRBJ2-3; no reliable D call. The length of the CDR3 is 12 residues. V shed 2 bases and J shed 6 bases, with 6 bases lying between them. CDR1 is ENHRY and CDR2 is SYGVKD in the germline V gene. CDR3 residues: CAISEVLDTQYF. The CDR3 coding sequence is TGTGCCATCAGTGAGGTACTGGATACGCAGTATTTT.

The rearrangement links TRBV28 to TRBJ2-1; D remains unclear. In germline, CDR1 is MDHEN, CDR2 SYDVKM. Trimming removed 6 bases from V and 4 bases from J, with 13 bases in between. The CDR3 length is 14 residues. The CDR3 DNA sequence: TGTGCCAGCAGCGACTCATACACATACAATGAGCAGTTCTTC. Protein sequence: CASSDSYTYNEQFF.

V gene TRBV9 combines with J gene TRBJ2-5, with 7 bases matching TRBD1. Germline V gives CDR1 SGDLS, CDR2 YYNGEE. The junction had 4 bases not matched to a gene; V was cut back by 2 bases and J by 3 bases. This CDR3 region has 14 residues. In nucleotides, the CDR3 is TGTGCCAGCAGCGTCCAAACAGGGGAAGAGACCCAGTACTTC. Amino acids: CASSVQTGEETQYF.

CDR3 sequence: CASSPGTTETQETQYF. The DNA for the CDR3 is TGTGCCAGCTCACCAGGGACTACCGAGACCCAAGAGACCCAGTACTTC. The J gene is TRBJ2-5, the V gene TRBV18; 7 bases align to TRBD2. Trimming took 2 bases from V and 1 from J; bases not matched to a gene: 7. Germline V gives CDR1 KGHSH, CDR2 LQKENI. This CDR3 region has 16 residues.

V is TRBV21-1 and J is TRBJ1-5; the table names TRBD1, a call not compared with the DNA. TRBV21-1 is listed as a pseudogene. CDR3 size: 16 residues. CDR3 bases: TGTGCCAGCAGCAAAGAACCGGGACAGCAATATCAGCCCCAGCATTTT. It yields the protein CASSKEPGQQYQPQHF.

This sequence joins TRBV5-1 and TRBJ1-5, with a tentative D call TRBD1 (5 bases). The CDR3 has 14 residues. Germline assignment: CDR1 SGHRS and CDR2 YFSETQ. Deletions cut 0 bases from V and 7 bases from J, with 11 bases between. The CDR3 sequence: CASSLEGMGQPQHF. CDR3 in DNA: TGCGCCAGCAGCTTGGAGGGGATGGGGCAGCCCCAGCATTTT. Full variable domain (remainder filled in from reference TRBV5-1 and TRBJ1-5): KAGVTQTPRYLIKTRGQQVTLSCSPISGHRSVSWYQQTPGQGLQFLFEYFSETQRNKGNFPGRFSGRQFSNSRSEMNVSTLELGDSALYLCASSLEGMGQPQHFGDGTRLSIL.

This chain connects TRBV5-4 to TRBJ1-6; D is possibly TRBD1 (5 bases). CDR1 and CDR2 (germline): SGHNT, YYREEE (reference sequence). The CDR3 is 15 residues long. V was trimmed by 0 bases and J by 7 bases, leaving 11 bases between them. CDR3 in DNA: TGTGCCAGCAGCTTGGTTGGTGGGGGGAATTCACCCCTCCACTTT. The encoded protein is CASSLVGGGNSPLHF.

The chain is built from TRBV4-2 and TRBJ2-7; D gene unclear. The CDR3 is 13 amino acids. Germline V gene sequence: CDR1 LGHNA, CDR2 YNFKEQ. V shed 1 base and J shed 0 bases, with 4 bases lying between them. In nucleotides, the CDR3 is TGTGCCAGCAGCCAAGCCCGCTCCTACGAGCAGTACTTC. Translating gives CASSQARSYEQYF.

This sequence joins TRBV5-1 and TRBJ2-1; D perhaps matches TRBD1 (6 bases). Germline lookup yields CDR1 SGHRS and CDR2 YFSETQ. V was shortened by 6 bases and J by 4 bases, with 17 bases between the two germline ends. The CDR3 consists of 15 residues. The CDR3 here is CASTLQGLYYNEQFF. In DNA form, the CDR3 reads TGCGCCAGCACTTTACAGGGCCTGTATTACAATGAGCAGTTCTTC.

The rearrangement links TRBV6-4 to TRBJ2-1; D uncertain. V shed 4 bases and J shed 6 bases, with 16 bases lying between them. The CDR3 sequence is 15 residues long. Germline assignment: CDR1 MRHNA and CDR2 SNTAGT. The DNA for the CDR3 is TGTGCCAGCAGTGCCGCTGCAGACTCGGGCAATGAGCAGTTCTTC. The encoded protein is CASSAAADSGNEQFF.

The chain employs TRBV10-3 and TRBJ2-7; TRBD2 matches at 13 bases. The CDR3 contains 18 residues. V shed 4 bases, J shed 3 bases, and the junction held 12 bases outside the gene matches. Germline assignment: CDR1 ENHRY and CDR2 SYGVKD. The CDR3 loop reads CAISGPGLAGPGDYEQYF. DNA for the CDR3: TGTGCCATCAGTGGACCGGGACTAGCGGGGCCTGGCGACTACGAGCAGTACTTC.

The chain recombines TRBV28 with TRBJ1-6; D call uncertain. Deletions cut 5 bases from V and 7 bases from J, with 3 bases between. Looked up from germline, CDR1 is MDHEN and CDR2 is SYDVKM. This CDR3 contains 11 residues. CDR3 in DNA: TGTGCCAGCAGTCTAAATTCACCCCTCCACTTT. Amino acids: CASSLNSPLHF. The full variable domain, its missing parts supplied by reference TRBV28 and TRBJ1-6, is DVKVTQSSRYLVKRTGEKVFLECVQDMDHENMFWYRQDPGLGLRLIYFSYDVKMKEKGDIPEGYSVSREKKERFSLILESASTNQTSMYLCASSLNSPLHFGNGTRLTVT.

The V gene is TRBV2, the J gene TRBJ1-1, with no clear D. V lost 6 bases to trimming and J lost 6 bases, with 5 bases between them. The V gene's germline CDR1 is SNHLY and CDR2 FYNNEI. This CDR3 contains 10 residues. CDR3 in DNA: TGTGCCAGCAGGGAGGCTGAAGCTTTCTTT. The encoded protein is CASREAEAFF.

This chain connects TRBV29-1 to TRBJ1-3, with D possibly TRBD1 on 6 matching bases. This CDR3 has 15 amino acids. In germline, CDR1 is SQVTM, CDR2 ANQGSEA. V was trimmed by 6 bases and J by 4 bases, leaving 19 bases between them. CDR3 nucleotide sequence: TGCAGCGTCGCTTGGGCCCAGGGGTCCGGAAACACCATATATTTT. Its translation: CSVAWAQGSGNTIYF. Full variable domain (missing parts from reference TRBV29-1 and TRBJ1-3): SAVISQKPSRDICQRGTSLTIQCQVDSQVTMMFWYRQQPGQSLTLIATANQGSEATYESGFVIDKFPISRPNLTFSTLTVSNMSPEDSSIYLCSVAWAQGSGNTIYFGEGSWLTVV.

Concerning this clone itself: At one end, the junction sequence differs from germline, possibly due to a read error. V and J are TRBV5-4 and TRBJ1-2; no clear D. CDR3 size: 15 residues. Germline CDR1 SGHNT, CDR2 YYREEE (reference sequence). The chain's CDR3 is CASSSPGRSNYGYTF. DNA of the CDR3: TGTGCCAGCAGCTCCCCGGGAAGATCTAATTATGGCTACACCTTC.

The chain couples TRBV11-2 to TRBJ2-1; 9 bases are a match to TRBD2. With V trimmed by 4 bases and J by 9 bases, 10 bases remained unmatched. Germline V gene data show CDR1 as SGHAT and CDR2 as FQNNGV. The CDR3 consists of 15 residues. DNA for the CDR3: TGTGCCAGCAGCTCGACGGGCGGGGGGGAGAGTGAGCAGTTCTTC. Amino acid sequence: CASSSTGGGESEQFF.

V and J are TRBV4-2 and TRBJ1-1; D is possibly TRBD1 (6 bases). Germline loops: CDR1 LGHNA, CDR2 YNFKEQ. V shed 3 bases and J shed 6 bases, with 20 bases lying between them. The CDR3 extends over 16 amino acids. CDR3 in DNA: TGTGCCAGCAGCCAGGGGGCGGGCGAAAGGGTATCTGAAGCTTTCTTT. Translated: CASSQGAGERVSEAFF.

The CDR3 protein is CASSPRGSGLGETQYF. CDR3 coding DNA: TGTGCCAGCTCACCTCGGGGGAGCGGTTTAGGAGAGACCCAGTACTTC. The chain is built from TRBV18 and TRBJ2-5; weak D call: TRBD2 (6 bases). The V end was cut by 3 bases, the J end by 4 bases, with 18 bases between. Germline-derived CDR1 and CDR2 are KGHSH and LQKENI. The CDR3 contains 16 residues.

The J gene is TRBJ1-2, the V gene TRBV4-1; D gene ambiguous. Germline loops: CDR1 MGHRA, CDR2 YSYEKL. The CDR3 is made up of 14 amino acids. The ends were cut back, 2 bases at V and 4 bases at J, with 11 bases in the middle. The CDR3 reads CASSQRSTSYGYTF. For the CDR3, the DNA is TGCGCCAGCAGCCAAAGAAGCACCTCCTATGGCTACACCTTC.

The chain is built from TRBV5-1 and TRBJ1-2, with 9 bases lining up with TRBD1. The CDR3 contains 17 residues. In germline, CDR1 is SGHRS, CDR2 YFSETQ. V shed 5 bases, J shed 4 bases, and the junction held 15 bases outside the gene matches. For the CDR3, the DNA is TGCGCCAGCAGTCTATGGCCACAGGGGGCAGGGGGCTATGGCTACACCTTC. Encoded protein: CASSLWPQGAGGYGYTF.

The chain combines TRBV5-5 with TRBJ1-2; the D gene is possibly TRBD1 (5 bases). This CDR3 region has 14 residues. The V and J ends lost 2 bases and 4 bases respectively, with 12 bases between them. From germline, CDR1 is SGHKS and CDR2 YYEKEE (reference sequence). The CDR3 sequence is CASSFWGEGYGYTF. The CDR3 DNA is TGTGCCAGCAGCTTTTGGGGGGAGGGCTATGGCTACACCTTC.

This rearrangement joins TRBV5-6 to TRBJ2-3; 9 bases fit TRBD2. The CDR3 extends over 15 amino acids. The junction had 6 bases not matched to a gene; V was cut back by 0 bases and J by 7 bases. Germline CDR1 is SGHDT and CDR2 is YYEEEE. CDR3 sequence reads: CASSLDQAGGYTQYF. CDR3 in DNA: TGTGCCAGCAGCTTGGACCAAGCGGGAGGCTATACGCAGTATTTT.

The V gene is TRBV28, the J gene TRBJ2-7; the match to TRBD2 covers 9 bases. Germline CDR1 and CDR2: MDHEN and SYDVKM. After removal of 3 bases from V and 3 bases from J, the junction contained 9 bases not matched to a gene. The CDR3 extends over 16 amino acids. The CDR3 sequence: CASSLIGRGGLYEQYF. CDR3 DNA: TGTGCCAGCAGTTTGATAGGGCGGGGGGGCCTCTACGAGCAGTACTTC.

CDR3 sequence (DNA): TGTGCCAGTACCACAGGGCTACTCATCCTTGGGACAGATACGCAGTATTTT. Protein product: CASTTGLLILGTDTQYF. The chain recombines TRBV19 with TRBJ2-3, with a possible D match to TRBD1 (6 bases). The V gene's germline CDR1 is LNHDA and CDR2 SQIVND (reference sequence). CDR3 length: 17 amino acids. Trimming took 7 bases from V and 3 from J, leaving 23 bases between them. The full variable domain, in which reference TRBV19 and TRBJ2-3 provide the parts outside the CDR3, is DGGITQSPKYLFRKEGQNVTLSCEQNLNHDAMYWYRQDPGQGLRLIYYSQIVNDFQKGDIAEGYSVSREKKESFPLTVTSAQKNPTAFYLCASTTGLLILGTDTQYFGPGTRLTVL.